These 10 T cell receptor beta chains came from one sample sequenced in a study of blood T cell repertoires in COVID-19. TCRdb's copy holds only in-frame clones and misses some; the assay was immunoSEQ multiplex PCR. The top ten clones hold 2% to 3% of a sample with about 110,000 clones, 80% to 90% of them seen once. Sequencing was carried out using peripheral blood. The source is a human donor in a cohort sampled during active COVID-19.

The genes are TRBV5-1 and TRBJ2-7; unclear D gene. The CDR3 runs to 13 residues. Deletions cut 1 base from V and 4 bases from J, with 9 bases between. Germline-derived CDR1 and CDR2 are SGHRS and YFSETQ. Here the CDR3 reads CASSLFLKYEQYF. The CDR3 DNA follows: TGCGCCAGCAGCTTGTTTCTAAAGTACGAGCAGTACTTC.

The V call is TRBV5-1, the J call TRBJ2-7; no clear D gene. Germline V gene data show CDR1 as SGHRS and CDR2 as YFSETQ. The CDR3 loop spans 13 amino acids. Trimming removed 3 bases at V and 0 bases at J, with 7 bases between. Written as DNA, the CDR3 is TGCGCCAGCAGCTACGACATCTCCTACGAGCAGTACTTC. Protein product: CASSYDISYEQYF.

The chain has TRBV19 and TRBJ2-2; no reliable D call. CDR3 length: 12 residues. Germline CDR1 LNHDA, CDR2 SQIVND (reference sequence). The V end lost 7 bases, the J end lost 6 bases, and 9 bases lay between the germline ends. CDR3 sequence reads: CASIADAGELFF. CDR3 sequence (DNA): TGTGCCAGTATTGCGGATGCCGGGGAGCTGTTTTTT.

The CDR3 region is CASSLRAGGQETQYF. The CDR3 coding sequence is TGTGCCAGCAGCTTGCGAGCGGGAGGGCAAGAGACCCAGTACTTC. The chain couples TRBV5-4 to TRBJ2-5; 10 bases line up with TRBD2. Trimming removed 1 base from V and 2 bases from J; junction bases left unmatched: 2. The CDR3 length is 15 residues. From germline, CDR1 is SGHNT and CDR2 YYREEE (reference sequence).

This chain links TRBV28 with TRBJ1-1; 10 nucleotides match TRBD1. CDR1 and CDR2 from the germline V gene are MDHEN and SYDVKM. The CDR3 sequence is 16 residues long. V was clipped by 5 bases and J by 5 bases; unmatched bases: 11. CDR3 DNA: TGTGCCAGCAGTCTAATCCGGGACAGGGGCCCGACTGAAGCTTTCTTT. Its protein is CASSLIRDRGPTEAFF.

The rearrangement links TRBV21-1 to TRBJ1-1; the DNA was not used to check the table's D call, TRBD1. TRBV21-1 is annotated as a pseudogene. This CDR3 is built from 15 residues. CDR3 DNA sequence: TGTGCCAGCAGCAGTAGAGACACCCCGAACACTGAAGCTTTCTTT. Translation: CASSSRDTPNTEAFF.

The CDR3 coding sequence is TGTGCCAGCAGGGGGACAGGGGGCTCTCCTCAGTACTTC. Protein product: CASRGTGGSPQYF. The chain is built from TRBV7-9 and TRBJ2-4; 12 bases are shared with TRBD1. Per germline, CDR1 SEHNR and CDR2 FQNEAQ (reference sequence). V was clipped by 6 bases and J by 12 bases; unmatched bases: 6. CDR3 size: 13 residues.

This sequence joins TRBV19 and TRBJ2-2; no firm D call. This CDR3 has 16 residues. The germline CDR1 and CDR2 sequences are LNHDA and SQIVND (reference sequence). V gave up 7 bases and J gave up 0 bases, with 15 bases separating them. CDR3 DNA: TGTGCCAGTAAAGCCGAAGCGCGAACGAACACCGGGGAGCTGTTTTTT. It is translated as CASKAEARTNTGELFF. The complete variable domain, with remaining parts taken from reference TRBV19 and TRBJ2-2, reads DGGITQSPKYLFRKEGQNVTLSCEQNLNHDAMYWYRQDPGQGLRLIYYSQIVNDFQKGDIAEGYSVSREKKESFPLTVTSAQKNPTAFYLCASKAEARTNTGELFFGEGSRLTVL.

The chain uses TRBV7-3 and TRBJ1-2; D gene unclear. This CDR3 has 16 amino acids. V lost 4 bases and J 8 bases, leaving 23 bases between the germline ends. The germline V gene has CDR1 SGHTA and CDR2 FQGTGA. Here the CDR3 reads CASSSTGVRADRGYTF. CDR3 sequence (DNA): TGTGCCAGCAGCTCCACCGGGGTGCGGGCTGATAGGGGCTACACCTTC.

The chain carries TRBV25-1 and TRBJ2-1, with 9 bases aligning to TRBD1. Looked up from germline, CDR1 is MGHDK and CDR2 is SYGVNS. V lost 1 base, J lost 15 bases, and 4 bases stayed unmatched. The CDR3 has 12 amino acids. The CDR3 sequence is CASSELDRGTFF. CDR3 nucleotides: TGTGCCAGCAGTGAATTGGACAGGGGCACGTTCTTC.